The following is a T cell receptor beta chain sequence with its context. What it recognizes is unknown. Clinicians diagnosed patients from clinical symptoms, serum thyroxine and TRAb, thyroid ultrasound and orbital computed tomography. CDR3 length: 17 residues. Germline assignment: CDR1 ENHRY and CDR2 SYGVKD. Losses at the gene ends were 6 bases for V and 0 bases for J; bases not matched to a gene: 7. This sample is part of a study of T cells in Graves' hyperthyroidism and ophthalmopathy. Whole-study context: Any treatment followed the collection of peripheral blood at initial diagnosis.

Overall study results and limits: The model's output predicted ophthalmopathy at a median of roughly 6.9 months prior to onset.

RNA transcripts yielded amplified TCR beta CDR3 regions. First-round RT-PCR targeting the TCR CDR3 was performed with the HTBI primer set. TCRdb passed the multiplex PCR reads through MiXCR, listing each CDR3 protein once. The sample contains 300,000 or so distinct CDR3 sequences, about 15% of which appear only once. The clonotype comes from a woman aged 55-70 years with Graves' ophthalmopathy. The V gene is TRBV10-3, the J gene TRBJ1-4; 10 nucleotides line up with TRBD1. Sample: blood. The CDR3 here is CAIRPGQGTATNEKLFF. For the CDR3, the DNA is TGTGCCATCAGACCGGGACAGGGGACTGCAACTAATGAAAAACTGTTTTTT.